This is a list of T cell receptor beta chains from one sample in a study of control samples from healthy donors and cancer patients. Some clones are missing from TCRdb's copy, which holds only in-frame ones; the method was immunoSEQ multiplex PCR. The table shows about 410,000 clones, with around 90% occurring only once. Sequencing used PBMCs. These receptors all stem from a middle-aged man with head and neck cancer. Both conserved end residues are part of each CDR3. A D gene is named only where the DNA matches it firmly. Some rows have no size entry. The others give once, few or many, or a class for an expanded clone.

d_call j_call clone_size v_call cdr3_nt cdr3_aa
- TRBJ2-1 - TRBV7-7 TGTGCTAGCAGCCCAGGCGGGTCTCCGGCCCAAACTGAGCAGTTCTTC CASSPGGSPAQTEQFF
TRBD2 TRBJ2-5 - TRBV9 TGTGCCAGCAGCGTAGGGAATCTAGCGGGAGTGAGGGAGACCCAGTACTTC CASSVGNLAGVRETQYF
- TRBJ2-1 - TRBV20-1 TGCAGTGCAGAATACAATGAGCAGTTCTTC CSAEYNEQFF
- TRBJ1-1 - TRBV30 TGTGCCTGGGGTACCAGGGGCGGGACTGAAGCTTTCTTT CAWGTRGGTEAFF
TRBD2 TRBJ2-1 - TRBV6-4 TGTGCCAGCAGTGACTCCCGGACTAGCGGGAGGGGCAATGAGCAGTTCTTC CASSDSRTSGRGNEQFF
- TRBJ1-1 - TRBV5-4 TGTGCCAGCAGGGTCGGGGTAGGCCAAAAAATGAACACTGAAGCTTTCTTT CASRVGVGQKMNTEAFF
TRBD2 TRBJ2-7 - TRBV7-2 TGTGCCAGCAGCTTAGGACTAGCGGATCTCTACTTC CASSLGLADLYF
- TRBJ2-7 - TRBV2 TGTGCCAGCAGTGAAACTCCGGGCAGGGTCGAGCAGTACTTC CASSETPGRVEQYF
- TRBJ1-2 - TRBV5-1 TGCGCCAGCAGCTCAGAAACAGGGACCCGGGACTACACCTTC CASSSETGTRDYTF
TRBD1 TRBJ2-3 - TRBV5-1 TGCGCCAGCAGCTCCCGGACAGGGTATTCTACAGATACGCAGTATTTT CASSSRTGYSTDTQYF
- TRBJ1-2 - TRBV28 TGTGCCAGCAGTCTCAGGCAGTACCTACCTACCTTC CASSLRQYLPTF
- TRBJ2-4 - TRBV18 TGTGCCAGCTCACCACCAGGGGGAGAGTTTCTAGCCAAAAACATTCAGTACTTC CASSPPGGEFLAKNIQYF
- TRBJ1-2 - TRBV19 TGTGCCAGTAACCCTTCCCCAGGGGCCACCTTC CASNPSPGATF
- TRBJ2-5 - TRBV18 TGTGCCAGCTCACCACTTCTCTCTGGGGTACAAGAGACCCAGTACTTC CASSPLLSGVQETQYF
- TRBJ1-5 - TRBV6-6 TGTGCCAGCAGTTACTTGGGTAGGGATCAGCCCCAGCATTTT CASSYLGRDQPQHF
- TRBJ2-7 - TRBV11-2 TGTGCCAGCAGACAGCATGCCAGTTACGGCTACGAGCAGTACTTC CASRQHASYGYEQYF
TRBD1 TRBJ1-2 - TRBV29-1 TGCAGCGCCGAGGGAGGGGGCGGAGGCTACACCTTC CSAEGGGGGYTF
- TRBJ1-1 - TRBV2 TGTGCCAGCAGACCCAGTACAGGGCAAACTGAAGCTTTCTTT CASRPSTGQTEAFF
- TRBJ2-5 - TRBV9 TGTGCCAGCAGTAGACTTGGGGCGAGGGAGACCCAGTACTTC CASSRLGARETQYF
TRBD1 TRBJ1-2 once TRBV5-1 TGCGCCAGCAGCTTGCGGACAGGGGGCTCTGATGGCTACACCTTC CASSLRTGGSDGYTF
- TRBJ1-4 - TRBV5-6 TGTGCCAGCAGCTGGGGGACGGGAGAAAAACTGTTTTTT CASSWGTGEKLFF
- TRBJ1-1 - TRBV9 TGTGCCAGCAGCGTCGGAGGCAGCAGGAACACTGAAGCTTTCTTT CASSVGGSRNTEAFF
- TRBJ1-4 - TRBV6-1 TGTGCCAGCAGTGAAGAGGCGGGCCCCCCAAGGGAAAAACTGTTTTTT CASSEEAGPPREKLFF
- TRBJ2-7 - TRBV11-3 TGTGCCAGCAGCTTCGGACCCGATCCCTACTACGAGCAGTACTTC CASSFGPDPYYEQYF
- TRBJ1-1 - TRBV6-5 TGTGCCAGCAAGATGGAAGCTAGTGCTGAAGCTTTCTTT CASKMEASAEAFF
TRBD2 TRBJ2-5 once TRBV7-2 TGTGCCAGCAGCTTGGGTGGACTAGCGGGGGGCCAAGAGACCCAGTACTTC CASSLGGLAGGQETQYF
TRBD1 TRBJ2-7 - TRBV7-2 TGTGCCAGCAGCTCCCGACAGGGCCACGAGCAGTACTTC CASSSRQGHEQYF
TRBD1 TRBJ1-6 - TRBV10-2 TGCGCCAGCCGGGAACAGGGGGTAAATTCACCCCTCCACTTT CASREQGVNSPLHF